Listed here are 17 T cell receptor beta chains from one sample, sequenced in a study of Tregs in tolerant kidney transplant recipients. Recipients received nonmyeloablative bone marrow transplants from related graft donors, with transient mixed chimerism. Repertoires were generated with immunoSEQ multiplex PCR, while TCRdb's copy carries only in-frame clones and drops some. The sample spans some 30,000 clones; the ten largest clones claim less than 2%. The specimen comprised CD4+ T cells from blood (PBMCs), sampled 24 months after the transplant. Receptor source: a human patient who received a combined kidney and bone marrow transplant. Some T cells may be provided by the graft donor.

Worth noting for this clone: The read falls 3 residues short of the CDR3 end, and the missing part is taken from the germline J gene. The chain carries TRBV5-1 and TRBJ2-3; D is perhaps TRBD1 (5 bases). This CDR3 has 14 residues. In germline, CDR1 is SGHRS, CDR2 YFSETQ. Trimming removed 2 bases from V and 4 bases from J, with 11 bases in between. CDR3 loop: CASSLTGWADTQYF. CDR3 bases read: TGCGCCAGCAGCTTAACAGGCTGGGCAGATACG.

CDR3: CSARGLAGGITDTQYF. The covered CDR3 bases are TGCAGTGCTAGGGGACTAGCGGGAGGGATCACAGATACG. The gene calls are TRBV20-1 and TRBJ2-3; 16 nucleotides match TRBD2. The CDR3 end is not reached by the read, which stops 3 residues before it; the germline J gene fills it in. This CDR3 comprises 16 residues. V shed 3 bases, J shed 2 bases, and the junction held 2 bases outside the gene matches. CDR1 and CDR2 from the germline V gene are DFQATT and SNEGSKA (reference sequence).

A note on this clone: The read terminates 3 residues ahead of where the CDR3 ends, so the germline J gene completes it. The chain uses TRBV5-6 and TRBJ2-7; D is possibly TRBD2 (6 bases). The V and J ends lost 4 bases and 2 bases respectively, with 16 bases between them. CDR3 length equals 15 residues. In germline, CDR1 is SGHDT, CDR2 YYEEEE. CDR3 protein: CASSRRAIQTYEQYF. The CDR3 DNA, read in part, is TGTGCCAGCAGCCGGAGGGCCATTCAAACCTACGAG. Using reference TRBV5-6 and TRBJ2-7 for the parts outside the CDR3, the full variable domain is DAGVTQSPTHLIKTRGQQVTLRCSPKSGHDTVSWYQQALGQGPQFIFQYYEEEERQRGNFPDRFSGHQFPNYSSELNVNALLLGDSALYLCASSRRAIQTYEQYFGPGTRLTVT.

A word on this clone: The read halts 3 residues ahead of the CDR3 end, with the missing end drawn from the germline J gene. The chain is built from TRBV5-6 and TRBJ1-2; D uncertain. Germline V gene data show CDR1 as SGHDT and CDR2 as YYEEEE. The germline V and J ends were trimmed by 4 bases and 4 bases, with 11 bases remaining between them. The CDR3 consists of 13 residues. CDR3 sequence reads: CASSAISSYGYTF. The covered CDR3 bases are TGTGCCAGCAGCGCGATTTCTTCCTATGGC.

On this clone itself: The DNA ends 3 residues before the CDR3 does, and the rest of the CDR3 is filled in from the germline J gene. The chain recombines TRBV5-1 with TRBJ1-1; 8 bases map to TRBD1. Germline loops: CDR1 SGHRS, CDR2 YFSETQ. The CDR3 has 14 amino acids. V shed 5 bases, J shed 4 bases, and the junction held 7 bases outside the gene matches. CDR3 loop: CASSLGTGGTEAFF. The sequenced CDR3 bases are TGCGCCAGCAGTTTAGGGACAGGTGGCACTGAA.

For this clone: The read terminates 3 residues ahead of where the CDR3 ends, so the germline J gene completes it. This sequence joins TRBV6-1 and TRBJ1-3; possible D gene TRBD1, 5 bases. Germline V gene sequence: CDR1 MNHNS, CDR2 SASEGT. The CDR3 consists of 15 residues. Trimming stripped 2 bases from V and 5 bases from J, with 13 bases between. The sequenced CDR3 bases are TGTGCCAGCAGTGAACGGACAAGGGCTAGAAACACC. It specifies CASSERTRARNT. The CDR3 in its entirety is CASSERTRARNTIYF.

Remarks on this clone: Sequencing ends 3 residues short of the CDR3 end; the germline J gene provides the rest. The chain couples TRBV19 to TRBJ2-1; 13 positions match TRBD2. CDR3 length: 16 amino acids. Germline V gene sequence: CDR1 LNHDA, CDR2 SQIVND (reference sequence). V dropped 0 bases and J dropped 7; count of bases not matched to a gene: 3. Here the CDR3 reads CASSIELAGGLNEQFF. CDR3 bases read: TGTGCCAGTAGTATAGAACTAGCGGGAGGGCTGAATGAG. Supplemented by reference TRBV19 and TRBJ2-1, the full variable domain reads DGGITQSPKYLFRKEGQNVTLSCEQNLNHDAMYWYRQDPGQGLRLIYYSQIVNDFQKGDIAEGYSVSREKKESFPLTVTSAQKNPTAFYLCASSIELAGGLNEQFFGPGTRLTVL.

Notes on this clone: The missing CDR3 end, 3 residues past where the read stops, is filled in from the germline J gene. The chain uses TRBV18 and TRBJ2-1; TRBD2 matches at 14 bases. This CDR3 is 19 amino acids long. Per germline, CDR1 KGHSH and CDR2 LQKENI. The V gene end was trimmed by 0 bases and the J gene end by 9 bases; junction bases not matched to a gene: 13. The CDR3 is CASSPPGTSGSFFPVEQFF. The part of the CDR3 DNA that was read is TGTGCCAGCTCACCACCAGGGACTAGCGGGAGCTTCTTCCCAGTTGAG.

Worth noting for this clone: The read is 3 residues too short to cover the CDR3 end, so that end is filled in from the germline J gene. V gene TRBV7-9 combines with J gene TRBJ2-5, with a tentative D call TRBD2 (6 bases). The germline V and J ends were trimmed by 3 bases and 5 bases, with 13 bases remaining between them. Germline values: CDR1 SEHNR, CDR2 FQNEAQ (reference sequence). This CDR3 contains 14 residues. The DNA read from the CDR3 is TGTGCCAGCAGCTTTCGCGGAGGGGTGGAGACC. The encoded protein is CASSFRGGVET. The whole CDR3 is CASSFRGGVETQYF. The whole variable domain, filled in from reference TRBV7-9 and TRBJ2-5, reads DTGVSQNPRHKITKRGQNVTFRCDPISEHNRLYWYRQTLGQGPEFLTYFQNEAQLEKSRLLSDRFSAERPKGSFSTLEIQRTEQGDSAMYLCASSFRGGVETQYFGPGTRLLVL.

With regard to this clone: The read halts 3 residues ahead of the CDR3 end, with the missing end drawn from the germline J gene. The chain joins TRBV20-1 to TRBJ2-1; TRBD1 aligns across 7 bases. The CDR3 has 14 residues. V was pared by 5 bases and J by 7 bases, with 11 bases of the junction left unmatched. Per germline, CDR1 DFQATT and CDR2 SNEGSKA (reference sequence). This chain's CDR3 is CSAAVQGFWNEQFF. The part of the CDR3 DNA that was read is TGCAGTGCTGCGGTACAGGGGTTTTGGAATGAG.

About this clone itself: The CDR3 end lies 3 residues beyond the end of the read and is filled in from the germline J gene. The chain recombines TRBV2 with TRBJ2-1; 7 bases agree with TRBD1. The trim removed 3 bases at V and 2 bases at J, leaving 1 base unmatched. Germline assignment: CDR1 SNHLY and CDR2 FYNNEI. This CDR3 contains 14 residues. CDR3 amino acids: CASSDRGTYNEQFF. Partial CDR3 DNA: TGTGCCAGCAGTGACAGGGGGACCTACAATGAG.

Comment on this clone: The CDR3 extends 3 residues past the end of the read, so its final part is completed from the germline J gene. The chain combines TRBV19 with TRBJ2-2; D is perhaps TRBD1 (5 bases). CDR3 size: 15 residues. Germline loops: CDR1 LNHDA, CDR2 SQIVND (reference sequence). V lost 7 bases, J lost 4 bases, and 16 bases lay in between. The CDR3 protein is CASTRDSSGTGELFF. The part of the CDR3 DNA that was read is TGTGCCAGTACCAGGGATTCTTCGGGCACCGGGGAG.

About this clone: Read sequence stops 3 residues before the CDR3 end, and the germline J gene provides the missing end. This chain connects TRBV2 to TRBJ1-1, with 10 bases identical to TRBD1. From germline, CDR1 is SNHLY and CDR2 FYNNEI. The CDR3 consists of 14 residues. CDR3 amino acids: CASTPDRGRGSAFF. The DNA read from the CDR3 is TGTGCCAGCACTCCCGACAGGGGGCGCGGGTCC.

A word on this clone: The read halts 3 residues ahead of the CDR3 end, with the missing end drawn from the germline J gene. The sample carries other DNA sequences with the same CDR3. The chain carries TRBV5-1 and TRBJ1-5, with D possibly matching TRBD1 (5 bases). From germline, CDR1 is SGHRS and CDR2 YFSETQ. The CDR3 extends over 14 amino acids. V was pared by 0 bases and J by 4 bases, with 8 bases between. CDR3 region: CASSLGTGNQPQHF. The covered CDR3 bases are TGCGCCAGCAGCTTGGGCACAGGAAATCAGCCC.

Details on this clone: The CDR3 end is not reached by the read, which stops 3 residues before it; the germline J gene fills it in. The V gene is TRBV10-3, the J gene TRBJ2-7; D is uncertain. The CDR3 runs to 13 residues. V was trimmed by 3 bases and J by 3 bases, leaving 9 bases between them. Looked up from germline, CDR1 is ENHRY and CDR2 is SYGVKD. The CDR3 protein is CAISEGGYYEQYF. The sequenced part of the CDR3 DNA is TGTGCCATCAGTGAAGGCGGCTACTACGAG.

Points on this clone: The read is 3 residues too short to cover the CDR3 end, so that end is filled in from the germline J gene. This chain uses TRBV9 with TRBJ1-4; TRBD1 aligns across 7 bases. The junction had 8 bases not matched to a gene; V was cut back by 4 bases and J by 5 bases. The CDR3 loop spans 15 amino acids. Germline loops: CDR1 SGDLS, CDR2 YYNGEE. CDR3 DNA, as far as it was read: TGTGCCAGCAGCCCCAACAGGGGCCCGAATGAAAAA. Translated, it gives CASSPNRGPNEK. The CDR3 as a whole reads CASSPNRGPNEKLFF.

A remark on this clone: Germline is not matched at one junction end, which may reflect a read error. The sequenced fragment ends 3 residues before the CDR3 boundary, so the rest is inferred from the germline J gene. The chain recombines TRBV7-7 with TRBJ2-1; 9 bases are a match to TRBD2. The germline V gene has CDR1 SSHAT and CDR2 FNYEAQ (reference sequence). CDR3 length: 15 residues. The CDR3 is CASSLAGAGYNEQFF. Partial CDR3 DNA: TGTGCTAGCAGCTTAGCGGGGGCGGGCTACAATGAG.